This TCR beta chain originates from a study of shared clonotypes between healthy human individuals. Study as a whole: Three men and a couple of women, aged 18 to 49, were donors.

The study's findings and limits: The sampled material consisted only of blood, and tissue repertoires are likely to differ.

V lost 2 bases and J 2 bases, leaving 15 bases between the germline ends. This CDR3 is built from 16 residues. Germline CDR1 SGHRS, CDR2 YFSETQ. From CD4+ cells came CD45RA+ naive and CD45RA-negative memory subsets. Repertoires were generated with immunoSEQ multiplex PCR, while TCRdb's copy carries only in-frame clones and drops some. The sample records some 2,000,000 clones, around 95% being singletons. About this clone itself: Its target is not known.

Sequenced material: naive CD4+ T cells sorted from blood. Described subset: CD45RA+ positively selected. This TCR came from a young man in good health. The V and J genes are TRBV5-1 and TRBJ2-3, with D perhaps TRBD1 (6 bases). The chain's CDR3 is CASSFLGAGDTDTQYF. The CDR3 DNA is TGCGCCAGCAGCTTCCTGGGGGCAGGGGACACAGATACGCAGTATTTT.